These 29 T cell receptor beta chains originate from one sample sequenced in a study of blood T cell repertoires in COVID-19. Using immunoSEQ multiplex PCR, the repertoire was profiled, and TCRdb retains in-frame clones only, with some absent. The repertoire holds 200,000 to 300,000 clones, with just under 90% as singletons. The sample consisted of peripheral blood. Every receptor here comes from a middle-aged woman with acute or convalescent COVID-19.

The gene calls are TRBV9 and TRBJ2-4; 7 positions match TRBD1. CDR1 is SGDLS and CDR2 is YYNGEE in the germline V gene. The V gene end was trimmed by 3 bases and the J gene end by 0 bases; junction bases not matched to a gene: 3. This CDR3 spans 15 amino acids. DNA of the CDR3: TGTGCCAGCAGCGGCCGGACAGGAGCCAAAAACATTCAGTACTTC. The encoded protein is CASSGRTGAKNIQYF.

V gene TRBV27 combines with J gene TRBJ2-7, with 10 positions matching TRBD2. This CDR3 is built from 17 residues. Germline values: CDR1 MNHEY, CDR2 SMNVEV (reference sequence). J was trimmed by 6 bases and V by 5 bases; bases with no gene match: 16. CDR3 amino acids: CASSPGLGTSGDLEQYV. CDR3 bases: TGTGCCAGCAGTCCTGGCTTGGGAACTAGCGGGGATCTCGAGCAGTACGTC.

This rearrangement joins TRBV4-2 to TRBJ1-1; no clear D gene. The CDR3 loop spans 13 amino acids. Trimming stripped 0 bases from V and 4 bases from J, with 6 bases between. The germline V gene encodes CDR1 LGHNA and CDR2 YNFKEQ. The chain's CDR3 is CASSQDYSTEAFF. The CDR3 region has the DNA TGTGCCAGCAGCCAAGATTACAGCACTGAAGCTTTCTTT.

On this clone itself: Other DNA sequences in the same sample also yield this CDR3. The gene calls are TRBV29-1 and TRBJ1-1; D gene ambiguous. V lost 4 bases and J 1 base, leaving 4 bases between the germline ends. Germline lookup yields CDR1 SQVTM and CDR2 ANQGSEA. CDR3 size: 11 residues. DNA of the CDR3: TGCAGCGTTGGACAGAACACTGAAGCTTTCTTT. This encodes CSVGQNTEAFF.

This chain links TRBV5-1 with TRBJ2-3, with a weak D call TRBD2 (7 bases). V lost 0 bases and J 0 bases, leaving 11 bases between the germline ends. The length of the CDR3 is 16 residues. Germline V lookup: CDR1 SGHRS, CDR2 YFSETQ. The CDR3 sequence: CASSLVGGASTDTQYF. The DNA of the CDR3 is TGCGCCAGCAGCTTGGTAGGGGGGGCGAGCACAGATACGCAGTATTTT.

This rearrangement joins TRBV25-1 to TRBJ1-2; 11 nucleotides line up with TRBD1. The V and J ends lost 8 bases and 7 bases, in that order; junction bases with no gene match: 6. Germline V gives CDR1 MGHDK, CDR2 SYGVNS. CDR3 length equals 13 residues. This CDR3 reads CASSRDRGGGYTF. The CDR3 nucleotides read TGTGCCAGCTCCCGGGACAGGGGGGGTGGCTACACCTTC.

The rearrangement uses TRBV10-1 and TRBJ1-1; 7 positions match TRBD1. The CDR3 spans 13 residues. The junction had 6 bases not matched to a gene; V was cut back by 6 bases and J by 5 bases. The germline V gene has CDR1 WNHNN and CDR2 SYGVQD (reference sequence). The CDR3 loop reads CASSPGQATEAFF. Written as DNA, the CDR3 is TGCGCCAGCAGCCCCGGACAGGCAACTGAAGCTTTCTTT.

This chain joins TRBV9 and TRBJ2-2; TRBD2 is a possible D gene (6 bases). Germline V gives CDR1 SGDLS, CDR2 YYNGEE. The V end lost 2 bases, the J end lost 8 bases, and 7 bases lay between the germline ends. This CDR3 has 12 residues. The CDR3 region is CASSVAGGELFF. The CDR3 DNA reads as TGTGCCAGCAGCGTGGCGGGGGGGGAGCTGTTTTTT. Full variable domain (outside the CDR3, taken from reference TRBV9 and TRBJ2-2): DSGVTQTPKHLITATGQRVTLRCSPRSGDLSVYWYQQSLDQGLQFLIQYYNGEERAKGNILERFSAQQFPDLHSELNLSSLELGDSALYFCASSVAGGELFFGEGSRLTVL.

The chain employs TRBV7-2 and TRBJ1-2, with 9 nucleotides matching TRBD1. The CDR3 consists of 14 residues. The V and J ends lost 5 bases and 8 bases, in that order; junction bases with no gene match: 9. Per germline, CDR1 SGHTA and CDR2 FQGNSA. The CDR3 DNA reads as TGTGCCAGCAGCCGGGACAGGGCCCAATCGGGCTACACCTTC. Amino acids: CASSRDRAQSGYTF.

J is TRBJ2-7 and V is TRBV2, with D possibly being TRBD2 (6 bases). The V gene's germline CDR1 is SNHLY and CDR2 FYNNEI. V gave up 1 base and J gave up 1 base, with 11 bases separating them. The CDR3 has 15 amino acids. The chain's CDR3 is CASSEGGGGSYEQYV. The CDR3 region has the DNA TGTGCCAGCAGTGAAGGTGGAGGAGGGTCCTACGAGCAGTACGTC.

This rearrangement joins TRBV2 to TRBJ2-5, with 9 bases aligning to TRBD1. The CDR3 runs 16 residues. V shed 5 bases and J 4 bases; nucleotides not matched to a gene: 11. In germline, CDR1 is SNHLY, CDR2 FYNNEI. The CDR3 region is CASSKTGGRHRETQYF. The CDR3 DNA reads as TGTGCCAGCAGTAAAACAGGGGGCCGTCACCGAGAGACCCAGTACTTC.

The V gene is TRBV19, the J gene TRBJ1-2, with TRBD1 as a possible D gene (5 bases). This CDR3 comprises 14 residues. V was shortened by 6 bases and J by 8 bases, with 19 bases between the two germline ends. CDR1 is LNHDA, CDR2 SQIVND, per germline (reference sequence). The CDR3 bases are TGTGCCAGTAGCATCACGGGCAGGGTGGACGGCTACACCTTC. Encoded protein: CASSITGRVDGYTF.

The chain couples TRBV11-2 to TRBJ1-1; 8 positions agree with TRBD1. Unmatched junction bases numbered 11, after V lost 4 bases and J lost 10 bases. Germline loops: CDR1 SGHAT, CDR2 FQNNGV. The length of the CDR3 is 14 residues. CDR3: CASSSTRGQVLAFF. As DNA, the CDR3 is TGTGCCAGCAGCTCCACGCGGGGACAGGTCTTAGCTTTCTTT.

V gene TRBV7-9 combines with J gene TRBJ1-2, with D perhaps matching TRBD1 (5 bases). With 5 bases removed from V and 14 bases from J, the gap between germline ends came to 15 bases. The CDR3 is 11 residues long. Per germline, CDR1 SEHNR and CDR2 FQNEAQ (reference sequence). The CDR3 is CASSEGVDITF. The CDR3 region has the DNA TGTGCCAGCAGCGAAGGGGTCGACATAACCTTC.

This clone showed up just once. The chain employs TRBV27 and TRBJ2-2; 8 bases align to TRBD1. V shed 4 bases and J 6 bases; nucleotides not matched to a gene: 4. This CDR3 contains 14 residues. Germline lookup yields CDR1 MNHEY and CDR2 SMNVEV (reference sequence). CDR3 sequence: CASSSKQGAGELFF. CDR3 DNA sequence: TGTGCCAGCAGTTCGAAACAGGGGGCCGGGGAGCTGTTTTTT.

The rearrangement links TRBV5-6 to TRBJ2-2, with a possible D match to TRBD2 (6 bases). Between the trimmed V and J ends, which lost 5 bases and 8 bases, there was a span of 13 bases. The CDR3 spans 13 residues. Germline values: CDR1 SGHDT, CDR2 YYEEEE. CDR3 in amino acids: CASSTGTAGELFF. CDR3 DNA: TGTGCCAGCAGTACCGGGACTGCGGGGGAGCTGTTTTTT.

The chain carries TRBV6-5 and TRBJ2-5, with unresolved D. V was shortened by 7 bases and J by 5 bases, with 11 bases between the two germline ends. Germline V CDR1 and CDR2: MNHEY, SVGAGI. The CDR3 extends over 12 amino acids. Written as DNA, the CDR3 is TGTGCCAGCACCCCCGACTCTGAGACCCAGTACTTC. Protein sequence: CASTPDSETQYF.

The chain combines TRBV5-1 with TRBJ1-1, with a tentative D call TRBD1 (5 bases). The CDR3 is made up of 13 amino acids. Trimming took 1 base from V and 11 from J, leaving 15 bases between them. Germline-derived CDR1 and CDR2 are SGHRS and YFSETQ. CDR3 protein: CASSLSLQAHAFF. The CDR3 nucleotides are TGCGCCAGCAGCTTGTCGTTACAGGCACATGCTTTCTTT.

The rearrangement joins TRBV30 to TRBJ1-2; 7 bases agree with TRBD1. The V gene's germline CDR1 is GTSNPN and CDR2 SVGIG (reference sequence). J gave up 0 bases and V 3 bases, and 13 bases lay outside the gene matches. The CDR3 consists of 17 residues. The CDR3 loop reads CAWRDWDSYRTNYGYTF. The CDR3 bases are TGTGCCTGGAGGGACTGGGACAGCTACCGCACTAACTATGGCTACACCTTC.

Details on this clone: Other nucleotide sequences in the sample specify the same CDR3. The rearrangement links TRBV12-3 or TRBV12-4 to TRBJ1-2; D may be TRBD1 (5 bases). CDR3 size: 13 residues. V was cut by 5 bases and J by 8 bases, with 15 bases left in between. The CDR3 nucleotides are TGTGCCAGCAGTCCCCAGGGTCAAGGCGGCTACACCTTC. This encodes CASSPQGQGGYTF.

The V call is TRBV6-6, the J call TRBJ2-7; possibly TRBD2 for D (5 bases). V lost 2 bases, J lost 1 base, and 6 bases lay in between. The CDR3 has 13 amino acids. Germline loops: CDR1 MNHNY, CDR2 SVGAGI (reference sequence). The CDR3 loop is CASSYEGSYEQYV. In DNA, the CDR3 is TGTGCCAGCAGTTACGAGGGATCCTACGAGCAGTACGTC.

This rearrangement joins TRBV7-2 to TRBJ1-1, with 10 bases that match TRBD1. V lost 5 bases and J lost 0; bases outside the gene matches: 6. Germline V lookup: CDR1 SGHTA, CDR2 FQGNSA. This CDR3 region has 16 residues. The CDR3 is CASSRMGTGVNTEAFF. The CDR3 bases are TGTGCCAGCAGCCGGATGGGGACAGGGGTGAACACTGAAGCTTTCTTT. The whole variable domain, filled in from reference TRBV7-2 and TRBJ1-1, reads GAGVSQSPSNKVTEKGKDVELRCDPISGHTALYWYRQSLGQGLEFLIYFQGNSAPDKSGLPSDRFSAERTGGSVSTLTIQRTQQEDSAVYLCASSRMGTGVNTEAFFGQGTRLTVV.

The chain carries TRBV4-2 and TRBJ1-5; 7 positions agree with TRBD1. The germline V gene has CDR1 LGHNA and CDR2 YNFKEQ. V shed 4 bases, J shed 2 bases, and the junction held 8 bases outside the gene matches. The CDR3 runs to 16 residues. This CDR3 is CASSRTGTEGNQPQHF. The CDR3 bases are TGTGCCAGCAGCCGGACCGGGACAGAGGGCAATCAGCCCCAGCATTTT.

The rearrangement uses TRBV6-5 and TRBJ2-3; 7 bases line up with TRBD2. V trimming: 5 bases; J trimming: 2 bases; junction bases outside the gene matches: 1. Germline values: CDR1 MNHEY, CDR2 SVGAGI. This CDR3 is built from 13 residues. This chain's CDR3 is CASSSGVTDTQYF. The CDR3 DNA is TGTGCCAGCAGTAGCGGGGTCACAGATACGCAGTATTTT.

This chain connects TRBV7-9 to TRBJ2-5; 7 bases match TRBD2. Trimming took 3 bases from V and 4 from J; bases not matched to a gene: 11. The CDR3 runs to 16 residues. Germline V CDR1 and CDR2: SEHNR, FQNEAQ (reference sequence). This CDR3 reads CASSFPSGLTLETQYF. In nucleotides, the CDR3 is TGTGCCAGCAGCTTTCCTAGCGGCCTTACGTTAGAGACCCAGTACTTC.

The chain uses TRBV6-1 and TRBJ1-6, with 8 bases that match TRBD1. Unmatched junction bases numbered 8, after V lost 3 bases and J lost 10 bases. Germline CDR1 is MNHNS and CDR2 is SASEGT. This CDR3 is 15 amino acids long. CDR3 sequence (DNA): TGTGCCAGCAGTGATTTAGGGACAGGCTGGTCACCCCTCCACTTT. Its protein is CASSDLGTGWSPLHF.

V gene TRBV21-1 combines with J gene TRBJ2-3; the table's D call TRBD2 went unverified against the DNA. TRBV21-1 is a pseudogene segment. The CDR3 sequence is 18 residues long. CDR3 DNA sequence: TGTGCCAGCAGCAAAGAGGTCGGTAGCGGGGGGGCTACAGATACGCAGTATTTT. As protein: CASSKEVGSGGATDTQYF.

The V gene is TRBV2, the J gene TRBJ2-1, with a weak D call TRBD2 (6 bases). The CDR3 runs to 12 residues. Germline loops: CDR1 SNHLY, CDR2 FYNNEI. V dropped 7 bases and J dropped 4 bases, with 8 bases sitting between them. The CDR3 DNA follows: TGTGCCAGCACGGGGGTGTACAATGAGCAGTTCTTC. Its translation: CASTGVYNEQFF.

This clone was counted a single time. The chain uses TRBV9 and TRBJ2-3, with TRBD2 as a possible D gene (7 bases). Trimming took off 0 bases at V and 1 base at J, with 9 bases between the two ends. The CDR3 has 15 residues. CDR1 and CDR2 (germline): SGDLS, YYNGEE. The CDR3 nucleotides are TGTGCCAGCAGCGTAGAGGGGGGGCGCACAGATACGCAGTATTTT. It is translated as CASSVEGGRTDTQYF.